The 28 T cell receptor beta chains below come from one sample, sequenced in a study of T cells in pancreatic ductal adenocarcinoma. TCRdb's copy holds only in-frame clones and misses some; the assay was immunoSEQ multiplex PCR. The sample has 25,000 to 35,000 clones, around 94% seen once. Selected pancreatic ductal adenocarcinoma patients had undergone surgery without neoadjuvant therapy. What was sequenced was PBMCs. These receptors were taken from a human donor with pancreatic ductal adenocarcinoma.

The chain combines TRBV27 with TRBJ1-5; the D is unclear. V lost 5 bases to trimming and J lost 2 bases, with 16 bases between them. The CDR3 covers 16 residues. The germline gives CDR1 MNHEY, CDR2 SMNVEV (reference sequence). This CDR3 reads CASSSLLTGGNQPQHF. CDR3 nucleotide sequence: TGTGCCAGCAGTAGCCTATTAACCGGGGGCAATCAGCCCCAGCATTTT.

This sequence joins TRBV28 and TRBJ2-7; D unresolved. Germline CDR1 and CDR2: MDHEN and SYDVKM. V was clipped by 5 bases and J by 3 bases, with 8 bases between them. The CDR3 covers 12 residues. In DNA, the CDR3 is TGTGCCAGCAGTAGGGTGGTCTACGAGCAGTACTTC. Its translation is CASSRVVYEQYF.

V is TRBV27 and J is TRBJ1-5; no clear D. The CDR3 is 14 amino acids. V shed 3 bases and J shed 3 bases, with 9 bases lying between them. The V gene's germline CDR1 is MNHEY and CDR2 SMNVEV (reference sequence). CDR3 residues: CASSFRETNQPQHF. CDR3 nucleotides: TGTGCCAGCAGTTTCCGGGAGACCAATCAGCCCCAGCATTTT.

The rearrangement joins TRBV5-4 to TRBJ1-2; D remains unclear. The V end lost 2 bases, the J end lost 7 bases, and 21 bases lay between the germline ends. The CDR3 contains 16 residues. Germline CDR1 reads SGHNT; CDR2 reads YYREEE (reference sequence). Here the CDR3 DNA reads TGTGCCAGCAGCTTTAGGTTAGGCACAGCCCCCACTGGCTACACCTTC. Encoded protein: CASSFRLGTAPTGYTF. Full variable domain (rest looked up from reference TRBV5-4 and TRBJ1-2): ETGVTQSPTHLIKTRGQQVTLRCSSQSGHNTVSWYQQALGQGPQFIFQYYREEENGRGNFPPRFSGLQFPNYSSELNVNALELDDSALYLCASSFRLGTAPTGYTFGSGTRLTVV.

This chain connects TRBV11-2 to TRBJ1-1; D is possibly TRBD1 (5 bases). Germline loops: CDR1 SGHAT, CDR2 FQNNGV. Trimming took off 2 bases at V and 0 bases at J, with 13 bases between the two ends. The CDR3 spans 16 residues. CDR3 protein: CASSLLRGTVNTEAFF. CDR3 in DNA: TGTGCCAGCAGCTTATTGAGGGGAACAGTGAACACTGAAGCTTTCTTT.

The CDR3 sequence: CASSGGVGYGYTF. CDR3 bases: TGTGCCAGCAGTGGGGGCGTTGGCTATGGCTACACCTTC. This chain uses TRBV6-1 with TRBJ1-2, with D possibly TRBD1 on 5 matching bases. This CDR3 has 13 amino acids. The V gene's germline CDR1 is MNHNS and CDR2 SASEGT. V was cut by 4 bases and J by 4 bases, with 10 bases left in between.

In DNA, the CDR3 is TGTGCCAGCAGCAAAGAGGAGGTGGCAGCTAATGAAAAACTGTTTTTT. Residues: CASSKEEVAANEKLFF. The chain links TRBV21-1 to TRBJ1-4. TRBV21-1 is shown as a pseudogene. The CDR3 consists of 16 residues.

This rearrangement joins TRBV19 to TRBJ1-3, with D possibly TRBD1 on 5 matching bases. Germline-derived CDR1 and CDR2 are LNHDA and SQIVND (reference sequence). CDR3 length: 11 amino acids. V was pared by 8 bases and J by 8 bases, with 10 bases between. The CDR3 protein is CASGGEDTIYF. The DNA of the CDR3 is TGTGCCAGTGGGGGGGAGGACACCATATATTTT.

This clone was detected only once. The gene calls are TRBV4-1 and TRBJ2-2; 11 nucleotides match TRBD2. V lost 5 bases and J lost 4; bases outside the gene matches: 6. Germline CDR1 and CDR2: MGHRA and YSYEKL. The CDR3 has 16 amino acids. CDR3 nucleotide sequence: TGCGCCAGCAGCACTCGACTAGCGGGATCCACCGGGGAGCTGTTTTTT. Translating gives CASSTRLAGSTGELFF.

The rearrangement joins TRBV7-2 to TRBJ1-1, with TRBD1 matching over 8 bases. J gave up 4 bases and V 6 bases, and 7 bases lay outside the gene matches. This CDR3 spans 14 amino acids. CDR1 SGHTA and CDR2 FQGNSA come from the germline V gene. The CDR3 nucleotides read TGTGCCAGCAGGCCTCGACAGGGGTCCACTGAAGCTTTCTTT. Encoded protein: CASRPRQGSTEAFF.

The chain uses TRBV6-5 and TRBJ2-3, with 7 bases matching TRBD1. Germline lookup yields CDR1 MNHEY and CDR2 SVGAGI. The CDR3 covers 14 residues. V trimming: 4 bases; J trimming: 0 bases; junction bases outside the gene matches: 1. CDR3 DNA: TGTGCCAGCAGTTTACAGGGGAGCACAGATACGCAGTATTTT. Translation: CASSLQGSTDTQYF.

This chain links TRBV4-2 with TRBJ2-2; 7 bases match TRBD2. This CDR3 region has 15 residues. The junction had 4 bases not matched to a gene; V was cut back by 4 bases and J by 2 bases. Germline V gene sequence: CDR1 LGHNA, CDR2 YNFKEQ. In DNA, the CDR3 is TGTGCCAGCAGCCGGGGAGGGACCAACACCGGGGAGCTGTTTTTT. Its protein is CASSRGGTNTGELFF.

The rearrangement uses TRBV5-4 and TRBJ2-7, with TRBD1 matching over 8 bases. This CDR3 is 14 amino acids long. J lost 3 bases, V lost 4 bases, and 6 bases had no gene match. Per the germline V gene, CDR1 is SGHNT and CDR2 is YYREEE (reference sequence). Here the CDR3 DNA reads TGTGCCAGCAGCAACCCAGGACAGGGCTACGAGCAGTACTTC. This gives the protein CASSNPGQGYEQYF.

The chain has TRBV7-2 and TRBJ2-3; no clear D. The CDR3 has 14 residues. Germline CDR1 reads SGHTA; CDR2 reads FQGNSA. With 1 base removed from V and 6 bases from J, the gap between germline ends came to 11 bases. CDR3 sequence (DNA): TGTGCCAGCAGCTTAGGGGTGGGTTTTGATACGCAGTATTTT. This encodes CASSLGVGFDTQYF. Looking up the rest from reference TRBV7-2 and TRBJ2-3 gives the full variable domain: GAGVSQSPSNKVTEKGKDVELRCDPISGHTALYWYRQSLGQGLEFLIYFQGNSAPDKSGLPSDRFSAERTGGSVSTLTIQRTQQEDSAVYLCASSLGVGFDTQYFGPGTRLTVL.

V and J are TRBV5-1 and TRBJ2-2; D ambiguous. Per germline, CDR1 SGHRS and CDR2 YFSETQ. The V end was cut by 5 bases, the J end by 0 bases, with 5 bases between. The CDR3 is 13 residues long. The CDR3 region is CASRGTNTGELFF. In DNA, the CDR3 is TGCGCCAGCAGAGGGACGAACACCGGGGAGCTGTTTTTT.

The V call is TRBV4-1, the J call TRBJ1-1; perhaps TRBD1 as D (5 bases). CDR3 length equals 16 residues. Trimming stripped 3 bases from V and 5 bases from J, with 19 bases between. CDR1 and CDR2 (germline): MGHRA, YSYEKL. Here the CDR3 reads CASSQITGLGGTEAFF. The CDR3 nucleotides are TGCGCCAGCAGCCAGATCACGGGACTGGGAGGGACTGAAGCTTTCTTT.

The genes are TRBV5-8 and TRBJ2-5; D uncertain. Trimming left V 0 bases short and J 3 bases short, with 6 bases between. The CDR3 extends over 13 amino acids. The germline V gene encodes CDR1 SGHTS and CDR2 YDEGEE. Here the CDR3 DNA reads TGTGCCAGCAGCTTGGGAAGAAAAGAGACCCAGTACTTC. Translated, it gives CASSLGRKETQYF.

V is TRBV4-1 and J is TRBJ1-3; the D gene is possibly TRBD1 (5 bases). CDR1 MGHRA and CDR2 YSYEKL come from the germline V gene. The V and J ends lost 1 base and 0 bases respectively, with 22 bases between them. The CDR3 is 20 amino acids. The CDR3 reads CASSQGRARQSKSSGNTIYF. The CDR3 DNA reads TGCGCCAGCAGCCAAGGACGAGCGCGACAGTCCAAGAGCTCTGGAAACACCATATATTTT.

The gene calls are TRBV5-1 and TRBJ1-1, with D unclear. Between the trimmed V and J ends, which lost 7 bases and 1 base, there was a span of 14 bases. The CDR3 is 14 residues long. Germline lookup yields CDR1 SGHRS and CDR2 YFSETQ. In DNA form, the CDR3 reads TGCGCCAGCGCCGGCCAAGGTGAGAACACTGAAGCTTTCTTT. Translated, it gives CASAGQGENTEAFF.

This chain joins TRBV7-2 and TRBJ2-3; D call uncertain. Germline CDR1 SGHTA, CDR2 FQGNSA. This CDR3 contains 12 residues. Between the trimmed V and J ends, which lost 8 bases and 2 bases, there was a span of 8 bases. The CDR3 protein is CASRAPTDTQYF. The CDR3 DNA is TGTGCCAGCCGGGCCCCCACAGATACGCAGTATTTT. Full variable domain (rest looked up from reference TRBV7-2 and TRBJ2-3): GAGVSQSPSNKVTEKGKDVELRCDPISGHTALYWYRQSLGQGLEFLIYFQGNSAPDKSGLPSDRFSAERTGGSVSTLTIQRTQQEDSAVYLCASRAPTDTQYFGPGTRLTVL.

The chain joins TRBV27 to TRBJ2-2; D not certain. The CDR3 has 14 residues. The V and J ends lost 4 bases and 4 bases respectively, with 10 bases between them. Germline lookup yields CDR1 MNHEY and CDR2 SMNVEV (reference sequence). The CDR3 spells CASSSGTITGELFF. The DNA for the CDR3 is TGTGCCAGCAGTTCGGGCACTATCACCGGGGAGCTGTTTTTT.

The chain links TRBV30 to TRBJ1-4, with 7 bases that match TRBD1. Germline loops: CDR1 GTSNPN, CDR2 SVGIG (reference sequence). The CDR3 sequence is 14 residues long. The J segment lost 4 bases and the V segment lost 6 bases, leaving 8 bases of the junction unmatched. The CDR3 sequence is CACPRRDSNEKLFF. CDR3 DNA sequence: TGTGCCTGCCCGAGGAGGGACAGTAATGAAAAACTGTTTTTT.

This chain connects TRBV10-3 to TRBJ2-3, with D unresolved. V was shortened by 0 bases and J by 2 bases, with 9 bases between the two germline ends. The germline V gene has CDR1 ENHRY and CDR2 SYGVKD. The CDR3 sequence is 15 residues long. The CDR3 here is CAISESAGDTDTQYF. The CDR3 DNA follows: TGTGCCATCAGTGAGTCGGCCGGAGACACAGATACGCAGTATTTT.

This chain links TRBV6-5 with TRBJ2-3; 11 bases fit TRBD2. The CDR3 is made up of 15 amino acids. The junction had 7 bases not matched to a gene; V was cut back by 7 bases and J by 4 bases. Germline-derived CDR1 and CDR2 are MNHEY and SVGAGI. The CDR3 DNA is TGTGCCAGCACCGCTAGCGGGAGGAGTGCAGATACGCAGTATTTT. This translates into CASTASGRSADTQYF.

The V call is TRBV6-5, the J call TRBJ1-3; D is unclear. Germline CDR1 reads MNHEY; CDR2 reads SVGAGI. This CDR3 is built from 13 residues. The V gene lost 5 bases and the J gene lost 7 bases, with 12 bases spanning the gap. In DNA, the CDR3 is TGTGCCAGCAGTACGGGCTCCGGGAACACCATATATTTT. This gives the protein CASSTGSGNTIYF.

Only a few counts were recorded for this clone. The CDR3 DNA reads TGTGCCAGCAGCCCGGTGACGGTATCCACTGAAGCTTTCTTT. This gives the protein CASSPVTVSTEAFF. The chain couples TRBV6-5 to TRBJ1-1, with unresolved D. V was trimmed by 6 bases and J by 4 bases, leaving 15 bases between them. Germline assignment: CDR1 MNHEY and CDR2 SVGAGI. The CDR3 has 14 residues.

The V call is TRBV27, the J call TRBJ1-2; 8 positions agree with TRBD1. The CDR3 spans 14 residues. J lost 2 bases, V lost 6 bases, and 5 bases had no gene match. CDR1 is MNHEY, CDR2 SMNVEV, per germline (reference sequence). DNA for the CDR3: TGTGCCAGCAGGCAGGGGGCTGGAAACTATGGCTACACCTTC. It specifies CASRQGAGNYGYTF.

CDR3: CASSQPSGGAMGYTF. In DNA form, the CDR3 reads TGTGCCAGCAGTCAACCGTCTGGGGGGGCGATGGGCTACACCTTC. The V call is TRBV28, the J call TRBJ1-2; D possibly corresponds to TRBD1 (6 bases). The CDR3 contains 15 residues. Germline V gene lookup returns CDR1 MDHEN and CDR2 SYDVKM. Trimming shortened V by 5 bases and J by 8 bases, and 21 bases separated the two germline ends.